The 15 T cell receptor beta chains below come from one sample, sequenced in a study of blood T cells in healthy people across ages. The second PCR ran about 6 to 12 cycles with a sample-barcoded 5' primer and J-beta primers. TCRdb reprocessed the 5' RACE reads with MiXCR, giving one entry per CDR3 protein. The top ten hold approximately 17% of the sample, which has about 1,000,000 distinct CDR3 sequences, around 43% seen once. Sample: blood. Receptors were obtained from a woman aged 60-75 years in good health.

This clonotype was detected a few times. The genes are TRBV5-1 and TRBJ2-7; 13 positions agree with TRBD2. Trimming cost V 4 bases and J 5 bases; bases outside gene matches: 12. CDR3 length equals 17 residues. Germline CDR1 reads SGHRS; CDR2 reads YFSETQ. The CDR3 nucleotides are TGCGCCAGCAGCCCCGGGACTAGCGGGGCTTGGGGCCACGAGCAGTACTTC. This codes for CASSPGTSGAWGHEQYF.

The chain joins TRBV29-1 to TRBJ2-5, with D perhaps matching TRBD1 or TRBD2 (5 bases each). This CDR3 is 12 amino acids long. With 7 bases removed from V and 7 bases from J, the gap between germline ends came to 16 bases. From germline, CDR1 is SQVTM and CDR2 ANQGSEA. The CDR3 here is CSACGGSGTQYF. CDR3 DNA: TGCAGCGCTTGTGGGGGATCCGGGACCCAGTACTTC. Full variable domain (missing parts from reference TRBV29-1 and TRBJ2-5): SAVISQKPSRDICQRGTSLTIQCQVDSQVTMMFWYRQQPGQSLTLIATANQGSEATYESGFVIDKFPISRPNLTFSTLTVSNMSPEDSSIYLCSACGGSGTQYFGPGTRLLVL.

The CDR3 loop reads CASSLVTAGDAYNEQFF. CDR3 in DNA: TGTGCCAGCAGCTTAGTTACGGCGGGTGATGCCTACAATGAGCAGTTCTTC. The V gene is TRBV11-2, the J gene TRBJ2-1; possible D gene TRBD2, 5 bases. Germline CDR1 is SGHAT and CDR2 is FQNNGV. The CDR3 sequence is 17 residues long. With 1 base removed from V and 2 bases from J, the gap between germline ends came to 15 bases.

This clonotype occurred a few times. In DNA, the CDR3 is TGTGCCAGCAGCTCGGATTCACCCCTCCACTTT. Protein product: CASSSDSPLHF. This chain uses TRBV7-2 with TRBJ1-6, with D uncertain. Trimming pared 4 bases from V and 8 bases from J, leaving 3 bases between. Looked up from germline, CDR1 is SGHTA and CDR2 is FQGNSA. The CDR3 length is 11 residues.

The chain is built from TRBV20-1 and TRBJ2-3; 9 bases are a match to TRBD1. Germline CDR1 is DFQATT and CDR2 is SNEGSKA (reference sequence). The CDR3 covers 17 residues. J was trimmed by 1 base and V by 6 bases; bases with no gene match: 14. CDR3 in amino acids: CSATPGTGTFGTDTQYF. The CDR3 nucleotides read TGCAGTGCCACCCCCGGGACAGGGACGTTCGGCACAGATACGCAGTATTTT.

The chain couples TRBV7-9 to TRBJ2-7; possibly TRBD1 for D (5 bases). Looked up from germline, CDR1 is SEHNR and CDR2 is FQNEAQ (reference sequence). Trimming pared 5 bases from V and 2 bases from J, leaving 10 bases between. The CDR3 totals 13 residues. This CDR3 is CASSPDIPYEQYF. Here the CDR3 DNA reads TGTGCCAGCAGCCCGGACATCCCCTACGAGCAGTACTTC. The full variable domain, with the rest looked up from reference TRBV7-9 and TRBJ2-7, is DTGVSQNPRHKITKRGQNVTFRCDPISEHNRLYWYRQTLGQGPEFLTYFQNEAQLEKSRLLSDRFSAERPKGSFSTLEIQRTEQGDSAMYLCASSPDIPYEQYFGPGTRLTVT.

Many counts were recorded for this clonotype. As DNA, the CDR3 is TGCAGCGTTAGCTCCCTGGGGTTGGATACGCAGTATTTT. Translating it yields CSVSSLGLDTQYF. This chain links TRBV29-1 with TRBJ2-3; D not resolved. The V gene's germline CDR1 is SQVTM and CDR2 ANQGSEA. V gave up 5 bases and J gave up 6 bases, with 15 bases separating them. CDR3 length: 13 amino acids.

CDR3 bases: TGCAGTGCTAAAGGCGGGACTAGTAGTTCCGAGCAGTACTTC. This translates into CSAKGGTSSSEQYF. The rearrangement links TRBV20-1 to TRBJ2-7, with 8 bases fitting TRBD2. Germline-derived CDR1 and CDR2 are DFQATT and SNEGSKA (reference sequence). There are 14 residues in the CDR3. Germline trimming cut 4 bases from V and 6 bases from J; bases unmatched to any gene: 11.

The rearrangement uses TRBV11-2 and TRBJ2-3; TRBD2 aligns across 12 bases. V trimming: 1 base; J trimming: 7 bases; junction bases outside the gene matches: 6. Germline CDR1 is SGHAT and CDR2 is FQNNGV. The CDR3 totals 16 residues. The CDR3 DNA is TGTGCCAGCAGCTTAGGGACTAGCGGGATGTTAAATACGCAGTATTTT. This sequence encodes CASSLGTSGMLNTQYF.

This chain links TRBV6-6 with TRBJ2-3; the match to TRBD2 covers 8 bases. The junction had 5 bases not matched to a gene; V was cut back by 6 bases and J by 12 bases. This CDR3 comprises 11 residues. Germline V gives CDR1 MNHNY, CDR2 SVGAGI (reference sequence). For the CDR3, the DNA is TGTGCCAGCAGCCACGGACTAGCCCAGTATTTT. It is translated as CASSHGLAQYF.

CDR3 coding DNA: TGTGCCAGCAGCTTGGGACAGGTGCTTGACGAGCAGTACTTC. The encoded protein is CASSLGQVLDEQYF. The chain recombines TRBV11-2 with TRBJ2-5; 8 bases are a match to TRBD1. The J call may be in error: the DNA end matches TRBJ2-7 better. The CDR3 is 14 residues long. Germline CDR1 SGHAT, CDR2 FQNNGV.

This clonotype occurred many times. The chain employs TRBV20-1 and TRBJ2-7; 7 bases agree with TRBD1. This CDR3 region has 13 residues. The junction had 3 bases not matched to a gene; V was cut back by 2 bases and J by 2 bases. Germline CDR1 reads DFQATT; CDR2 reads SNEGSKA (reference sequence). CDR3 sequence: CSARPGTAYEQYF. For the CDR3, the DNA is TGCAGTGCTAGACCCGGGACAGCCTACGAGCAGTACTTC.

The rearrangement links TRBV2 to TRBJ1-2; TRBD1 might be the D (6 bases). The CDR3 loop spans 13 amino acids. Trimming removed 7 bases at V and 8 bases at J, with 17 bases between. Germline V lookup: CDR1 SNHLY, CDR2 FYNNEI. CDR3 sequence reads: CASIGGAGRGYTF. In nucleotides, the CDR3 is TGTGCCAGCATCGGGGGGGCAGGGCGAGGCTACACCTTC. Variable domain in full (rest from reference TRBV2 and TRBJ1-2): EPEVTQTPSHQVTQMGQEVILRCVPISNHLYFYWYRQILGQKVEFLVSFYNNEISEKSEIFDDQFSVERPDGSNFTLKIRSTKLEDSAMYFCASIGGAGRGYTFGSGTRLTVV.

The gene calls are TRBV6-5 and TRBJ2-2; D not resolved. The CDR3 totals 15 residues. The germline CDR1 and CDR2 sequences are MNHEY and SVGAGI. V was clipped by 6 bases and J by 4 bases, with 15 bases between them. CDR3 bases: TGTGCCAGCAGCTCTACGGCCGGTTTCACCGGGGAGCTGTTTTTT. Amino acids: CASSSTAGFTGELFF.

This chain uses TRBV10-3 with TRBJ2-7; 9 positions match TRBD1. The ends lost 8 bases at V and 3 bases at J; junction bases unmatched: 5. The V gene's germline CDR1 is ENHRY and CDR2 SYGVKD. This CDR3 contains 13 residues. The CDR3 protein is CAIAPGQGYEQYF. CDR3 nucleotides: TGTGCCATCGCCCCGGGACAGGGCTACGAGCAGTACTTC.